A single sample is the source of the 20 T cell receptor beta chains below, sequenced in a study of blood T cell repertoires in COVID-19. Measured with immunoSEQ multiplex PCR; TCRdb has only the in-frame clones, and not every one. The table records over 200,000 clones, more than 70% of them present only once. The specimen was peripheral blood. The source is a woman aged 45-60 years with acute or convalescent COVID-19.

The rearrangement joins TRBV27 to TRBJ1-2, with D hard to call. The CDR3 has 14 amino acids. Trimming removed 2 bases at V and 2 bases at J, with 9 bases between. CDR1 MNHEY and CDR2 SMNVEV come from the germline V gene (reference sequence). The CDR3 loop reads CASSLNSYNYGYTF. In DNA, the CDR3 is TGTGCCAGCAGTTTAAACAGCTACAACTATGGCTACACCTTC.

The chain combines TRBV28 with TRBJ2-1; D is unresolved. The ends were cut back, 2 bases at V and 4 bases at J, with 12 bases in the middle. The CDR3 extends over 15 amino acids. CDR1 MDHEN and CDR2 SYDVKM come from the germline V gene. The CDR3 here is CASSLGGRGYNEQFF. Written as DNA, the CDR3 is TGTGCCAGCAGTTTAGGCGGCAGAGGATACAATGAGCAGTTCTTC.

V and J are TRBV7-9 and TRBJ1-1, with 7 bases that match TRBD1. The germline V gene encodes CDR1 SEHNR and CDR2 FQNEAQ (reference sequence). The V gene end was trimmed by 4 bases and the J gene end by 4 bases; junction bases not matched to a gene: 3. The CDR3 runs to 13 residues. The CDR3 DNA reads TGTGCCAGCAGCTCACCAGGGGGCACTGAAGCTTTCTTT. Its protein product is CASSSPGGTEAFF.

This clone came up once. The chain joins TRBV4-1 to TRBJ1-2, with TRBD1 identical over 7 bases. The V segment lost 4 bases and the J segment 2 bases; nucleotides outside the gene matches: 4. CDR1 MGHRA and CDR2 YSYEKL come from the germline V gene. CDR3 length equals 14 residues. CDR3 in DNA: TGCGCCAGCAGCCGGCGACAGGGAAACTATGGCTACACCTTC. This encodes CASSRRQGNYGYTF.

This sequence joins TRBV7-6 and TRBJ2-2, with D possibly matching TRBD2 (5 bases). Germline V gene lookup returns CDR1 SGHVS and CDR2 FNYEAQ. This CDR3 comprises 15 residues. Trimming removed 1 base at V and 6 bases at J, with 12 bases between. The CDR3 region is CASSLGGRPSGELFF. The CDR3 bases are TGTGCCAGCAGCTTAGGAGGGCGACCGTCCGGGGAGCTGTTTTTT.

V and J are TRBV4-1 and TRBJ2-7; D might be TRBD2 (7 bases). This CDR3 is 16 amino acids long. V was pared by 4 bases and J by 2 bases, with 18 bases between. The germline V gene encodes CDR1 MGHRA and CDR2 YSYEKL. The chain's CDR3 is CASSRDPRGAAYEQYF. The CDR3, as DNA: TGCGCCAGCAGCCGCGACCCTCGGGGGGCCGCCTACGAGCAGTACTTC.

This rearrangement joins TRBV5-4 to TRBJ2-1; no definite D call. CDR3 size: 12 residues. Trimming left V 6 bases short and J 8 bases short, with 12 bases between. The germline CDR1 and CDR2 sequences are SGHNT and YYREEE (reference sequence). CDR3 in amino acids: CASNFQEDEQFF. The CDR3 DNA is TGTGCCAGCAACTTCCAAGAGGATGAGCAGTTCTTC. The full variable domain, in which reference TRBV5-4 and TRBJ2-1 provide the parts outside the CDR3, is ETGVTQSPTHLIKTRGQQVTLRCSSQSGHNTVSWYQQALGQGPQFIFQYYREEENGRGNFPPRFSGLQFPNYSSELNVNALELDDSALYLCASNFQEDEQFFGPGTRLTVL.

The chain employs TRBV28 and TRBJ2-3; 8 nucleotides match TRBD1. Per the germline V gene, CDR1 is MDHEN and CDR2 is SYDVKM. This CDR3 contains 14 residues. V was clipped by 4 bases and J by 13 bases; unmatched bases: 13. DNA for the CDR3: TGTGCCAGCAGTTCCCGCCCCGGACAGGGCATGGAGTATTTT. Residues: CASSSRPGQGMEYF. The full variable domain, completed using reference TRBV28 and TRBJ2-3, is DVKVTQSSRYLVKRTGEKVFLECVQDMDHENMFWYRQDPGLGLRLIYFSYDVKMKEKGDIPEGYSVSREKKERFSLILESASTNQTSMYLCASSSRPGQGMEYFGPGTRLTVL.

The genes are TRBV18 and TRBJ1-1; a possible D gene is TRBD1 (6 bases). The CDR3 has 15 amino acids. Per germline, CDR1 KGHSH and CDR2 LQKENI. Trimming stripped 6 bases from V and 0 bases from J, with 14 bases between. For the CDR3, the DNA is TGTGCCAGCTCGCTCCCAGGGGCGGTGAACACTGAAGCTTTCTTT. This sequence encodes CASSLPGAVNTEAFF.

This clone came up a few times. The V gene is TRBV30, the J gene TRBJ2-7; 10 nucleotides align to TRBD1. Germline lookup yields CDR1 GTSNPN and CDR2 SVGIG (reference sequence). The CDR3 contains 13 residues. V lost 4 bases, J lost 6 bases, and 6 bases stayed unmatched. The CDR3 sequence: CAWNRQGATEQYF. CDR3 DNA: TGTGCCTGGAACCGACAGGGGGCTACCGAGCAGTACTTC. The full variable domain, in which reference TRBV30 and TRBJ2-7 provide the parts outside the CDR3, is SQTIHQWPATLVQPVGSPLSLECTVEGTSNPNLYWYRQAAGRGLQLLFYSVGIGQISSEVPQNLSASRPQDRQFILSSKKLLLSDSGFYLCAWNRQGATEQYFGPGTRLTVT.

This chain uses TRBV11-3 with TRBJ2-5; TRBD1 agrees at 12 bases. CDR1 SGHNT and CDR2 YENEEA come from the germline V gene. CDR3 length: 15 residues. Trimming took 9 bases from V and 5 from J; bases not matched to a gene: 10. The CDR3 DNA follows: TGTGCCAGGACACCGGGACAGGGGGCGACGGAGACCCAGTACTTC. The encoded protein is CARTPGQGATETQYF.

The genes are TRBV24-1 and TRBJ1-5; TRBD1 is a possible D gene (5 bases). This CDR3 has 16 residues. Trimming pared 4 bases from V and 3 bases from J, leaving 15 bases between. Per germline, CDR1 KGHDR and CDR2 SFDVKD. CDR3 loop: CATSDPPEGLNQPQHF. The DNA for the CDR3 is TGTGCCACCAGTGACCCCCCGGAGGGGCTCAATCAGCCCCAGCATTTT.

The chain recombines TRBV5-1 with TRBJ2-6, with no clear D. This CDR3 contains 14 residues. Trimming left V 0 bases short and J 3 bases short, with 4 bases between. CDR1 SGHRS and CDR2 YFSETQ come from the germline V gene. The CDR3 loop reads CASSLDSGANVLTF. CDR3 nucleotides: TGCGCCAGCAGCTTGGATAGTGGGGCCAACGTCCTGACTTTC.

The CDR3 sequence is CASSFFLGRGTEAFF. Here the CDR3 DNA reads TGTGCCAGCAGTTTTTTTTTGGGGCGAGGCACTGAAGCTTTCTTT. This chain links TRBV28 with TRBJ1-1, with D possibly being TRBD1 (5 bases). V shed 3 bases and J shed 4 bases, with 15 bases lying between them. This CDR3 is 15 amino acids long. Per the germline V gene, CDR1 is MDHEN and CDR2 is SYDVKM.

The rearrangement uses TRBV19 and TRBJ2-7, with TRBD1 matching over 8 bases. In germline, CDR1 is LNHDA, CDR2 SQIVND (reference sequence). J gave up 1 base and V 4 bases, and 9 bases lay outside the gene matches. This CDR3 region has 16 residues. The CDR3 coding sequence is TGTGCCAGTAGTAAATTCGGACAGGGCGCTTCCTACGAGCAGTACTTC. Amino acids: CASSKFGQGASYEQYF.

V and J are TRBV5-4 and TRBJ1-4; 11 nucleotides match TRBD1. Looked up from germline, CDR1 is SGHNT and CDR2 is YYREEE (reference sequence). CDR3 length: 17 residues. Losses at the gene ends were 4 bases for V and 6 bases for J; bases not matched to a gene: 11. The CDR3 bases are TGTGCCAGCAGCCACCCCGGACAGGGGGCGAATTATGAAAAACTGTTTTTT. Translating gives CASSHPGQGANYEKLFF.

CDR3 residues: CASSDWGLAGGLQETQYF. DNA of the CDR3: TGTGCCAGCAGTGACTGGGGACTAGCGGGAGGGCTGCAAGAGACCCAGTACTTC. The chain links TRBV27 to TRBJ2-5; TRBD2 agrees at 16 bases. J lost 2 bases, V lost 5 bases, and 8 bases had no gene match. Germline V CDR1 and CDR2: MNHEY, SMNVEV (reference sequence). There are 18 residues in the CDR3.

The rearrangement uses TRBV27 and TRBJ2-2; D ambiguous. The CDR3 runs 15 residues. Trimming removed 3 bases from V and 3 bases from J, with 11 bases in between. CDR1 MNHEY and CDR2 SMNVEV come from the germline V gene (reference sequence). The DNA for the CDR3 is TGTGCCAGCAGTTTCTTGACTTTTGACACCGGGGAGCTGTTTTTT. This encodes CASSFLTFDTGELFF.

The chain links TRBV25-1 to TRBJ2-5, with 9 bases lining up with TRBD2. Germline trimming cut 5 bases from V and 7 bases from J; bases unmatched to any gene: 11. Germline values: CDR1 MGHDK, CDR2 SYGVNS. The CDR3 consists of 15 residues. CDR3 protein: CASSSRVAGDGTQYF. The DNA of the CDR3 is TGTGCCAGCAGTTCCCGGGTAGCGGGAGATGGGACCCAGTACTTC.

The chain joins TRBV4-3 to TRBJ1-3; D is unresolved. The CDR3 runs 13 residues. Trimming shortened V by 4 bases and J by 5 bases, and 9 bases separated the two germline ends. Germline values: CDR1 LGHNA, CDR2 YSLEER. CDR3 coding DNA: TGCGCCAGCAGCCGATCTGAGCGAAACACCATATATTTT. Protein sequence: CASSRSERNTIYF.